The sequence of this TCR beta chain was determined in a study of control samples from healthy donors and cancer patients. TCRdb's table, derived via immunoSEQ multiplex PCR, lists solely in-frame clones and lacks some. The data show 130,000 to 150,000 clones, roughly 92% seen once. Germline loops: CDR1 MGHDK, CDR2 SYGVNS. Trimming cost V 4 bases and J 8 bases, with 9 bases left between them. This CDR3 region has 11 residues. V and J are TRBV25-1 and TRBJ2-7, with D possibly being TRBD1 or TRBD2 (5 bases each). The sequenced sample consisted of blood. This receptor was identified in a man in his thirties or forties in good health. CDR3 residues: CASSVEGQQYF. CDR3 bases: TGTGCCAGCAGTGTTGAGGGGCAGCAGTACTTC.